Sequencing of this T cell receptor beta chain was carried out in a study of blood T cells in healthy people across ages. This clonotype was counted a few times. As yet, its antigen is unknown. Study-wide findings and caveats: The unknown donor CMV status may have confounded expanded clonotype changes.

Together with a sample-barcoded 5' primer, a J-beta primer mix was included in a second PCR lasting about 7 to 11 cycles. TCRdb processed the 5' RACE reads anew with MiXCR; each CDR3 protein has one entry. The repertoire includes some 690,000 distinct CDR3 sequences, roughly 20% of them detected once, and 22% sits in the top ten. Each donor was a healthy Caucasian individual from Russia, aged roughly 6 to 95. This sequence originates from a man in his 70s in good health. Material: blood.

The CDR3 region has the DNA TGTGCCAGCAGCCCACCTCCGGAGATCACAGATACGCAGTATTTT. It translates to CASSPPPEITDTQYF. The rearrangement uses TRBV7-9 and TRBJ2-3; no clear D. From germline, CDR1 is SEHNR and CDR2 FQNEAQ (reference sequence). The CDR3 spans 15 residues. V shed 5 bases and J shed 2 bases, with 14 bases lying between them. Together with reference TRBV7-9 and TRBJ2-3, the CDR3 gives the full variable domain: DTGVSQNPRHKITKRGQNVTFRCDPISEHNRLYWYRQTLGQGPEFLTYFQNEAQLEKSRLLSDRFSAERPKGSFSTLEIQRTEQGDSAMYLCASSPPPEITDTQYFGPGTRLTVL.